This TCR beta chain is from a study of cytomegalovirus exposure and HLA in healthy donors. Study results and caveats: About 87% or about 30% of the time was how often most TCR beta V segments were productive, according to an earlier analysis. High sensitivity and specificity were reportedly achieved when the classifier diagnosed cytomegalovirus status. In vitro testing confirmed a few CMV-associated chains as specific for CMV antigens.

The PCR had 60 Vbeta and 13 Jbeta primers. Method: immunoSEQ multiplex PCR; TCRdb's copy keeps in-frame clones and lacks some. The table includes around 200,000 clones, approximately 78% detected once. V gave up 5 bases and J gave up 4 bases; unmatched junction bases: 14. Per the germline V gene, CDR1 is SGHAT and CDR2 is FQNNGV. The CDR3 runs 16 residues. For this clone: What it binds is not known.

V is TRBV11-2 and J is TRBJ2-7; 7 nucleotides match TRBD2. The sample comprised PBMCs. This receptor was taken from a woman between 18 and 29 years old in good health and CMV-seronegative. The chain's CDR3 is CASSLRESGEWYEQYF. The DNA for the CDR3 is TGTGCCAGCAGCCTTCGAGAGAGCGGGGAATGGTACGAGCAGTACTTC.